These T cell receptor beta chains were read from a single sample in a study of blood T cells in healthy people across ages. TCRdb reprocessed the 5' RACE reads via MiXCR and lists one record per CDR3 protein. The profile covers hundreds of thousands of distinct CDR3 sequences, with about three fifths appearing a single time and over 20% taken by the ten largest. Material for sequencing was blood. The receptors here all came from a man aged 25-45 years in good health. Both conserved end residues are part of each CDR3. A D gene is named only where the DNA matches it firmly. Size is omitted from some rows. Given values are once, few, many or a class for expanded clones.

TRBD2	TRBV6-1	TRBJ2-1	.	CASSELAGVYNEQFF	TGTGCCAGCAGCGAGCTAGCGGGGGTCTACAATGAGCAGTTCTTC
.	TRBV10-3	TRBJ2-5	.	CAISYQETQYF	TGTGCCATCAGCTACCAAGAGACCCAGTACTTC
.	TRBV7-6	TRBJ2-5	.	CASSLASGVYETQYF	TGTGCCAGCAGCTTAGCGAGTGGTGTGTACGAGACCCAGTACTTC
TRBD1	TRBV29-1	TRBJ2-7	many	CSVVGQGYEQYF	TGCAGCGTTGTGGGACAGGGCTACGAGCAGTACTTC
.	TRBV11-2	TRBJ2-1	.	CASSTVRGTNEQFF	TGTGCCAGCAGCACTGTCCGGGGGACTAATGAGCAGTTCTTC
TRBD2	TRBV20-1	TRBJ2-7	.	CSASRGGGRATYEQYF	TGCAGTGCGTCCCGCGGGGGCGGGAGGGCAACCTACGAGCAGTACTTC
.	TRBV27	TRBJ1-6	.	CASKDPRWNSPFHF	TGTGCCAGCAAGGACCCTCGGTGGAATTCACCCTTCCACTTT
.	TRBV14	TRBJ1-1	.	CAGSLSWDPVGAFF	TGTGCCGGCAGCCTTTCATGGGACCCGGTAGGAGCTTTCTTT
.	TRBV9	TRBJ2-7	.	CASSVDEKLSSYEQYF	TGTGCCAGCAGCGTAGATGAGAAACTAAGCTCCTACGAGCAGTACTTC
.	TRBV7-2	TRBJ2-6	many	CASSPGANVLTF	TGTGCCAGCAGTCCTGGGGCCAACGTCCTGACTTTC
.	TRBV10-3	TRBJ2-7	few	CAISGEQVSYEQYF	TGTGCCATCAGTGGAGAGCAGGTCAGCTACGAGCAGTACTTC
TRBD1	TRBV7-9	TRBJ2-5	.	CASSSGQLHQETQYF	TGTGCCAGCAGCTCGGGACAGCTACACCAAGAGACCCAGTACTTC
.	TRBV6-5	TRBJ2-1	.	CASSYQEGSEQFF	TGTGCCAGCAGTTACCAAGAGGGTTCTGAGCAGTTCTTC
TRBD2	TRBV7-9	TRBJ2-2	.	CASSLAAGLANTGELFF	TGTGCCAGCAGCTTAGCGGCGGGACTAGCGAACACCGGGGAGCTGTTTTTT
.	TRBV20-1	TRBJ1-2	.	CSAPTPGMYGYTF	TGCAGTGCCCCAACCCCAGGAATGTATGGCTACACCTTC
TRBD1	TRBV7-2	TRBJ2-5	.	CASSYNTGDQETQYF	TGTGCCAGCAGTTATAATACAGGGGACCAAGAGACCCAGTACTTC
TRBD1	TRBV18	TRBJ1-1	.	CASSPGQGQTEAFF	TGTGCCAGCTCACCCGGACAGGGGCAAACTGAAGCTTTCTTT
TRBD1	TRBV15	TRBJ2-7	few	CATSRDSGQGNEQYF	TGTGCCACCAGCAGAGATTCGGGACAGGGTAACGAGCAGTACTTC
.	TRBV7-2	TRBJ2-1	.	CASSVRGTIYNEQFF	TGTGCCAGCAGCGTACGAGGGACCATATACAATGAGCAGTTCTTC
TRBD2	TRBV4-1	TRBJ2-5	.	CASSEIIAGAHQETQYF	TGCGCCAGCAGCGAAATTATAGCGGGGGCACACCAAGAGACCCAGTACTTC
.	TRBV15	TRBJ2-7	.	CATRNGPGLKSYEQYF	TGTGCCACCAGAAACGGTCCAGGGTTAAAATCCTACGAGCAGTACTTC
TRBD1	TRBV6-5	TRBJ2-7	.	CASSYSGTGKDEQYF	TGTGCCAGCAGTTATTCCGGGACAGGGAAGGACGAGCAGTACTTC
.	TRBV7-2	TRBJ2-1	.	CASSFREDSSYNEQFF	TGTGCCAGCAGCTTTAGGGAGGACAGCTCCTACAATGAGCAGTTCTTC
.	TRBV12-3/TRBV12-4	TRBJ1-4	few	CASTPGLSEKLFF	TGTGCCAGCACCCCGGGACTATCCGAAAAACTGTTTTTT
.	TRBV7-9	TRBJ2-6	.	CASSLMEGSGANVLTF	TGTGCCAGCAGCTTAATGGAGGGCTCTGGGGCCAACGTCCTGACTTTC
.	TRBV2	TRBJ2-2	.	CASSQSTGELFF	TGTGCCAGCAGTCAAAGCACCGGGGAGCTGTTTTTT
TRBD1	TRBV9	TRBJ2-7	.	CASSAGQGRYEQYF	TGTGCCAGCAGCGCCGGACAGGGGCGTTACGAGCAGTACTTC
.	TRBV5-1	TRBJ1-1	.	CASSTFMNTEAFF	TGCGCCAGCAGCACTTTTATGAACACTGAAGCTTTCTTT
.	TRBV7-2	TRBJ1-2	few	CASSYLSRRDGYTF	TGTGCCAGCAGCTACTTAAGCCGAAGGGATGGCTACACCTTC
TRBD2	TRBV6-6	TRBJ2-1	.	CASSPSGTSGSEQFF	TGTGCCAGCAGTCCCTCCGGGACTAGCGGATCGGAGCAGTTCTTC
.	TRBV25-1	TRBJ1-2	.	CASSRGGLEPYGYTF	TGTGCCAGCAGTCGCGGGGGGTTGGAGCCATATGGCTACACCTTC
.	TRBV11-2	TRBJ2-3	.	CASSFRRGNTDTQYF	TGTGCCAGCAGCTTTCGGCGGGGAAACACAGATACGCAGTATTTT
.	TRBV20-1	TRBJ2-7	.	CSAREKYEQYF	TGCAGTGCTAGAGAAAAATACGAGCAGTACTTC
TRBD1	TRBV6-5	TRBJ2-3	.	CASSSQDRTQYF	TGTGCCAGCAGTTCTCAGGACAGGACGCAGTATTTT
.	TRBV4-3	TRBJ2-7	.	CASSQENMAGWSSYEQYF	TGCGCCAGCAGCCAAGAGAATATGGCGGGTTGGAGCTCCTACGAGCAGTACTTC
TRBD2	TRBV4-2	TRBJ2-5	once	CASSPWTSGSGGETQYF	TGTGCCAGCAGCCCTTGGACTAGCGGGAGTGGTGGTGAGACCCAGTACTTC
.	TRBV7-3	TRBJ1-6	few	CASSLNGPNSPLHF	TGTGCCAGCAGCTTAAACGGGCCTAATTCACCCCTCCACTTT
TRBD1	TRBV29-1	TRBJ2-7	.	CSVGEGAAYEQYF	TGCAGCGTTGGTGAGGGGGCGGCCTACGAGCAGTACTTC
TRBD1	TRBV20-1	TRBJ2-5	.	CSADEWDSFQETQYF	TGCAGTGCTGATGAATGGGACAGCTTTCAAGAGACCCAGTACTTC
.	TRBV20-1	TRBJ2-7	.	CSALDGSSYEQYF	TGCAGTGCCTTGGACGGATCCTCCTACGAGCAGTACTTC
.	TRBV4-1	TRBJ2-7	.	CASSPWSSYNEQYF	TGCGCCAGCAGCCCATGGTCCTCCTACAATGAGCAGTACTTC
.	TRBV4-2	TRBJ2-1	.	CASSQGLYEQFF	TGTGCCAGCAGCCAAGGGTTGTATGAGCAGTTCTTC
.	TRBV7-2	TRBJ1-5	.	CASSLRLTDQPQHF	TGTGCCAGCAGCCTGAGACTCACGGATCAGCCCCAGCATTTT
TRBD1	TRBV20-1	TRBJ1-6	.	CSAREWDRGSSPLHF	TGCAGTGCTAGAGAATGGGACAGGGGCTCCTCACCCCTCCACTTT